The 24 T cell receptor beta chains in this list originate from one sample, sequenced in a study of T cells in Graves' hyperthyroidism and ophthalmopathy. TCR beta CDR3 regions were amplified from RNA. Using the HTBI primer set, a first-round RT-PCR was run on the TCR CDR3. TCRdb passed the multiplex PCR reads through MiXCR, listing each CDR3 protein once. The repertoire holds roughly 510,000 distinct CDR3 sequences, with around 50% as singletons. The sample taken for sequencing was peripheral blood or thyroid tissue (not recorded which). The receptors shown here come from an adult woman with Graves' disease, either hyperthyroidism or ophthalmopathy (not recorded which).

The chain recombines TRBV20-1 with TRBJ1-5; D may be TRBD2 (6 bases). The DNA matches TRBJ2-3 better at its end, which makes the J call doubtful. The germline gives CDR1 DFQATT, CDR2 SNEGSKA (reference sequence). The CDR3 is made up of 14 amino acids. This CDR3 is CSASGGSHTDTQYF. CDR3 DNA sequence: TGCAGTGCTAGTGGGGGGAGCCACACAGATACGCAGTATTTT.

The chain joins TRBV7-9 to TRBJ2-7, with a tentative D call TRBD2 (5 bases). The ends were cut back, 6 bases at V and 0 bases at J, with 12 bases in the middle. Germline V CDR1 and CDR2: SEHNR, FQNEAQ (reference sequence). The CDR3 spans 14 residues. The chain's CDR3 is CASRLDWGSYEQYF. The CDR3 bases are TGTGCCAGCAGACTAGACTGGGGCTCCTACGAGCAGTACTTC.

In its sample, this clonotype was seen a few times. The chain employs TRBV5-1 and TRBJ1-6; unclear D gene. The ends were cut back, 0 bases at V and 10 bases at J, with 8 bases in the middle. Looked up from germline, CDR1 is SGHRS and CDR2 is YFSETQ. This CDR3 region has 13 residues. DNA of the CDR3: TGCGCCAGCAGCTTGGCCGAGCGGTCACCCCTCCACTTT. Protein: CASSLAERSPLHF. Full variable domain (remainder filled in from reference TRBV5-1 and TRBJ1-6): KAGVTQTPRYLIKTRGQQVTLSCSPISGHRSVSWYQQTPGQGLQFLFEYFSETQRNKGNFPGRFSGRQFSNSRSEMNVSTLELGDSALYLCASSLAERSPLHFGNGTRLTVT.

The V gene is TRBV15, the J gene TRBJ1-2; 10 nucleotides match TRBD1. J was trimmed by 6 bases and V by 1 base; bases with no gene match: 11. The CDR3 is 17 residues long. The V gene's germline CDR1 is LNHNV and CDR2 YYDKDF (reference sequence). The CDR3 DNA reads TGTGCCACCAGCAGAGTTGGGACAGGGGTCGGGGACGATGGCTACACCTTC. Its protein product is CATSRVGTGVGDDGYTF.

As for this clonotype: A junction end diverges from the germline sequence, so it may reflect a read error. CDR3 residues: CASSLVGATEAFF. CDR3 nucleotides: TGCGCCAGCAGCTTGGTGGGGGCCACTGAAGCTTTCTTT. This chain connects TRBV5-8 to TRBJ1-1; TRBD1 is a possible D gene (6 bases). CDR3 size: 13 residues. Germline V gene data show CDR1 as SGHTS and CDR2 as YDEGEE.

The sample holds many counts of this clonotype. The chain uses TRBV2 and TRBJ1-2; D gene unclear. The germline V and J ends were trimmed by 6 bases and 3 bases, with 20 bases remaining between them. The CDR3 contains 16 residues. CDR1 and CDR2 (germline): SNHLY, FYNNEI. The CDR3, as DNA: TGTGCCAGCAGGCGATCCCCCCCGCGCGCGGACTATGGCTACACCTTC. Translated, it gives CASRRSPPRADYGYTF.

The chain joins TRBV9 to TRBJ1-2; no definite D call. The germline V gene has CDR1 SGDLS and CDR2 YYNGEE. With 0 bases removed from V and 8 bases from J, the gap between germline ends came to 17 bases. CDR3 length equals 15 residues. The CDR3 bases are TGTGCCAGCAGCGTAGACGTTCCCCGCTCCGGGGGCTACACCTTC. It codes for CASSVDVPRSGGYTF.

The chain combines TRBV6-4 with TRBJ2-2; D is uncertain. Trimming took off 3 bases at V and 6 bases at J, with 14 bases between the two ends. CDR1 is MRHNA, CDR2 SNTAGT, per germline. This CDR3 comprises 15 residues. The CDR3 loop reads CASSDSGRSPGELFF. Here the CDR3 DNA reads TGTGCCAGCAGTGATTCCGGGCGATCTCCCGGGGAGCTGTTTTTT.

As regards this clonotype: A much larger clone is a single base away; this may be a read error. The chain employs TRBV20-1 and TRBJ1-2; D is perhaps TRBD1 (5 bases). CDR1 and CDR2 (germline): DFQATT, SNEGSKA (reference sequence). Between the trimmed V and J ends, which lost 7 bases and 7 bases, there was a span of 25 bases. The CDR3 runs to 15 residues. The CDR3 coding sequence is TGCAGTGTGGGTCCCGAGGGACGGCTTAATGGTGGCTACACCTTC. Amino acid sequence: CSVGPEGRLNGGYTF.

At least ten counts were recorded for this clonotype. V and J are TRBV7-9 and TRBJ1-1, with no clear D. The CDR3 length is 15 residues. Germline values: CDR1 SEHNR, CDR2 FQNEAQ (reference sequence). V dropped 1 base and J dropped 0 bases, with 9 bases sitting between them. In nucleotides, the CDR3 is TGTGCCAGCAGCTTAGTGGAAATCCTGAACACTGAAGCTTTCTTT. Its translation is CASSLVEILNTEAFF.

V is TRBV29-1 and J is TRBJ1-1; D may be TRBD1 (6 bases). V gave up 3 bases and J gave up 3 bases, with 14 bases separating them. In germline, CDR1 is SQVTM, CDR2 ANQGSEA. The CDR3 runs 14 residues. The CDR3 reads CSVDTGRVYTEAFF. In nucleotides, the CDR3 is TGCAGCGTTGATACAGGGAGAGTGTACACTGAAGCTTTCTTT.

This clonotype has only a few counts. The rearrangement joins TRBV7-9 to TRBJ1-1, with a tentative D call TRBD1 (5 bases). Germline V gene data show CDR1 as SEHNR and CDR2 as FQNEAQ (reference sequence). The germline V and J ends were trimmed by 8 bases and 0 bases, with 19 bases remaining between them. CDR3 length: 16 residues. CDR3 sequence: CASLRQTGTLNTEAFF. CDR3 coding DNA: TGTGCCAGCTTAAGACAAACCGGGACGTTGAACACTGAAGCTTTCTTT.

This clonotype was seen a few times. The chain has TRBV24-1 and TRBJ2-7; D is perhaps TRBD2 (5 bases). This CDR3 region has 13 residues. The V gene lost 5 bases and the J gene lost 3 bases, with 10 bases spanning the gap. CDR1 and CDR2 from the germline V gene are KGHDR and SFDVKD. CDR3 sequence (DNA): TGTGCCACCAGTGTCGGGGAGCACTACGAGCAGTACTTC. Residues: CATSVGEHYEQYF.

This clonotype was detected only once. In DNA form, the CDR3 reads TGTGCCAGCAGCTCTCACAGGGGGAACCAAGAGACCCAGTACTTC. Residues: CASSSHRGNQETQYF. This chain joins TRBV12-3 or TRBV12-4 and TRBJ2-5; 8 bases agree with TRBD1. The CDR3 runs to 15 residues. Unmatched junction bases numbered 6, after V lost 6 bases and J lost 0 bases.

The genes are TRBV6-6 and TRBJ2-7; a weak D match, TRBD1 (7 bases). The CDR3 covers 14 residues. Trimming took off 2 bases at V and 2 bases at J, with 10 bases between the two ends. CDR1 is MNHNY, CDR2 SVGAGI, per germline (reference sequence). The CDR3 reads CASSYTGEAYEQYF. The CDR3 coding sequence is TGTGCCAGCAGTTACACAGGGGAGGCCTACGAGCAGTACTTC.

This clonotype has just one count. The chain uses TRBV25-1 and TRBJ1-2; D unresolved. Germline CDR1 is MGHDK and CDR2 is SYGVNS. CDR3 length: 13 residues. Trimming stripped 6 bases from V and 10 bases from J, with 18 bases between. CDR3 amino acids: CASSQVSRSPYTF. The CDR3 region has the DNA TGTGCCAGCAGCCAAGTCTCTCGGAGTCCCTACACCTTC.

This clonotype was seen many times. CDR3 DNA: TGTGCCAGCAGCAAAACCGGGACACCTAACTATGGCTACACCTTC. Residues: CASSKTGTPNYGYTF. The chain is built from TRBV6-5 and TRBJ1-2; D may be TRBD1 (6 bases). With 6 bases removed from V and 0 bases from J, the gap between germline ends came to 14 bases. The CDR3 is made up of 15 amino acids. In germline, CDR1 is MNHEY, CDR2 SVGAGI.

The CDR3 nucleotides read TGTGCCACCAGTGATTCGGCCGGGACAGGGATATACGAGCAGTACTTC. Protein product: CATSDSAGTGIYEQYF. The chain employs TRBV24-1 and TRBJ2-7, with 9 positions matching TRBD1. J was trimmed by 4 bases and V by 2 bases; bases with no gene match: 8. The CDR3 contains 16 residues. The germline gives CDR1 KGHDR, CDR2 SFDVKD.

This chain links TRBV7-2 with TRBJ2-2; TRBD1 agrees at 11 bases. V shed 5 bases, J shed 7 bases, and the junction held 6 bases outside the gene matches. CDR3 length: 15 residues. Germline V CDR1 and CDR2: SGHTA, FQGNSA. CDR3: CASSLRGTGGGELFF. In DNA form, the CDR3 reads TGTGCCAGCAGCCTAAGAGGGACAGGGGGCGGGGAGCTGTTTTTT.

This chain joins TRBV2 and TRBJ2-7; 14 bases fit TRBD2. Germline CDR1 is SNHLY and CDR2 is FYNNEI. V shed 11 bases and J 4 bases; nucleotides not matched to a gene: 7. CDR3 length equals 14 residues. In nucleotides, the CDR3 is TGTGCCGGCGGGACTAGCGGGAGTCAATACGAGCAGTACTTC. Translating gives CAGGTSGSQYEQYF.

V and J are TRBV27 and TRBJ1-1; 8 positions match TRBD1. The J segment lost 1 base and the V segment lost 5 bases, leaving 9 bases of the junction unmatched. The CDR3 sequence is 16 residues long. The V gene's germline CDR1 is MNHEY and CDR2 SMNVEV (reference sequence). This CDR3 is CASSTYDRGENTEAFF. CDR3 nucleotides: TGTGCCAGCAGTACCTACGACAGGGGCGAGAACACTGAAGCTTTCTTT.

The V and J genes are TRBV7-9 and TRBJ2-7, with D tentatively TRBD2 (6 bases). V lost 0 bases and J 3 bases, leaving 18 bases between the germline ends. Per germline, CDR1 SEHNR and CDR2 FQNEAQ (reference sequence). The CDR3 has 17 residues. CDR3 sequence reads: CASSLALRRGRLYEQYF. The CDR3 DNA reads TGTGCCAGCAGCTTAGCGCTAAGGAGGGGTAGGCTCTACGAGCAGTACTTC.

J is TRBJ1-1 and V is TRBV7-2; D not certain. Germline V lookup: CDR1 SGHTA, CDR2 FQGNSA. CDR3 size: 11 residues. Between the trimmed V and J ends, which lost 3 bases and 11 bases, there was a span of 10 bases. The CDR3 DNA reads TGTGCCAGCAGCTTCGGTCAGTGGGCTTTCTTT. Translation gives CASSFGQWAFF.

The table lists this clonotype with a count of one. The J gene is TRBJ1-5, the V gene TRBV15, with D unresolved. Between the trimmed V and J ends, which lost 0 bases and 9 bases, there was a span of 12 bases. The CDR3 extends over 14 amino acids. Germline V gene sequence: CDR1 LNHNV, CDR2 YYDKDF (reference sequence). The CDR3 nucleotides read TGTGCCACCAGCAGAGACCCAAAAGGCCGGCCCCAGCATTTT. Translating gives CATSRDPKGRPQHF.